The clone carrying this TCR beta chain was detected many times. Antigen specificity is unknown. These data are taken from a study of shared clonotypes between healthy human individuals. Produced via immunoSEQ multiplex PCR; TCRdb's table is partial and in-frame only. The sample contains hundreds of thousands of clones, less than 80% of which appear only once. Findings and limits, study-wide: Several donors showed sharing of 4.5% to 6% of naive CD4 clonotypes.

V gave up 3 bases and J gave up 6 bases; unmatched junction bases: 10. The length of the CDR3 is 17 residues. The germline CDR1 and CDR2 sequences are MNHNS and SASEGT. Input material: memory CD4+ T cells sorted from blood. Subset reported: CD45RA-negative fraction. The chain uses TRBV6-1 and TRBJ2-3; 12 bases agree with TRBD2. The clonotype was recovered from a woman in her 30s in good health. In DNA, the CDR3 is TGTGCCAGCAGTGAGGATCGACTAGCGGGAGAGGGGGATACGCAGTATTTT. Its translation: CASSEDRLAGEGDTQYF.